This T cell receptor (beta chain) is drawn from a study of radiation and T cells in renal cell carcinoma. About the research overall: Nephrectomy followed 15 Gy stereotactic body radiation by 4 weeks. Study-level results: Top tumor clonotypes rose in blood 2 weeks post-radiation, then contracted.

The time point is: baseline pretreatment blood. Treatment indicated: 15 Gy SBRT to primary tumor, nephrectomy 4 weeks later. Radiation-treated patients gave blood at baseline, week 2 and week 4. The tumor was a clear cell renal cell carcinoma. Here immunoSEQ multiplex PCR was the method, and the copy in TCRdb shows in-frame clones only, minus some. The sample lists about 130,000 clones, approximately 90% occurring once. Germline lookup yields CDR1 SGDLS and CDR2 YYNGEE. V was pared by 0 bases and J by 1 base, with 7 bases between. The CDR3 contains 15 residues. As for this clone: Its antigen is as yet unknown.

This receptor was identified in a woman in her forties or fifties with renal cell carcinoma. This specimen was blood, taken from a patient whose treatment included radiotherapy and nephrectomy. The rearrangement joins TRBV9 to TRBJ1-4; no reliable D call. CDR3 DNA: TGTGCCAGCAGCGTAGTCGGAGAAACTAATGAAAAACTGTTTTTT. As protein: CASSVVGETNEKLFF. The whole variable domain, remainder taken from reference TRBV9 and TRBJ1-4, is DSGVTQTPKHLITATGQRVTLRCSPRSGDLSVYWYQQSLDQGLQFLIQYYNGEERAKGNILERFSAQQFPDLHSELNLSSLELGDSALYFCASSVVGETNEKLFFGSGTQLSVL.